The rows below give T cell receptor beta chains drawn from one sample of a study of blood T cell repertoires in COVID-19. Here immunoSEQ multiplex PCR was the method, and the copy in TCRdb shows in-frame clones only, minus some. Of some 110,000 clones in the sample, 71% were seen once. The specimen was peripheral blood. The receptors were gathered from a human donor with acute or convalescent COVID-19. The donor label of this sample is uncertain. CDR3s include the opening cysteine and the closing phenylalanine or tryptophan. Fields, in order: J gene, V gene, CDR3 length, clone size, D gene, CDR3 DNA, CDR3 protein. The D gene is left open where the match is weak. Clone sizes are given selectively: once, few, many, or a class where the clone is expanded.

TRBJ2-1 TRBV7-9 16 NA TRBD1 TGTGCCAGCAATAAATGGCGGACAGGGAGACACAATGAGCAGTTCTTC CASNKWRTGRHNEQFF
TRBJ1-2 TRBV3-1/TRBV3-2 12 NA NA TGTGCCAGCAGCCGCCAGAACTATGGCTACACCTTC CASSRQNYGYTF
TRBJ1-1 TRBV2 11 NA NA TGTGCCAGCAAGGGGTTCACTGAAGCTTTCTTT CASKGFTEAFF
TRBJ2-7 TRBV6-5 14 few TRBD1 TGTGCGACTCTTCGGGACAGGGCGCGATACGAGCAGTACTTC CATLRDRARYEQYF
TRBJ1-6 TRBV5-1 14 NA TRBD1 TGCGCCAGCAGCTTGGGACAGGGAAATTCACCCCTCCACTTT CASSLGQGNSPLHF
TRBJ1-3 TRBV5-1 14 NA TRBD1 TGCGCCAGCCGGCAGGGGGCGAAAGGAAACACCATATATTTT CASRQGAKGNTIYF
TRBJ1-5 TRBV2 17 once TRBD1 TGTGCCAGCGGCAAAGGACAGGGGGGTAAGGGCAATCAGCCCCAGCATTTT CASGKGQGGKGNQPQHF
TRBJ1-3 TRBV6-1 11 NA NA TGTGCCAGCAGTGAGGCAATGGTCATATATTTT CASSEAMVIYF
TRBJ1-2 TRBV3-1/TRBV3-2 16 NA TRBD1 TGTGCCAGCAGCCTCCTGGGACAGGGTGTATACTATGGCTACACCTTC CASSLLGQGVYYGYTF
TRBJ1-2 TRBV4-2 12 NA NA TGTGCCAGCAGCCACGACAGTAGAGGCTACACCTTC CASSHDSRGYTF
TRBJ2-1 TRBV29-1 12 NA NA TGCAGCGTTGAGGCGCTGGCGGGTGAGCAGTTCTTC CSVEALAGEQFF
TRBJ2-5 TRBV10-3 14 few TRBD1 TGTGCCATCAGCCCGGACAGGGGGTCAGAGACCCAGTACTTC CAISPDRGSETQYF
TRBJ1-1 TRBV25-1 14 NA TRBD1 TGTGCCAGCAGTGGGACAGGAAGGAACACTGAAGCTTTCTTT CASSGTGRNTEAFF
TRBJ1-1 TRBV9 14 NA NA TGTGCCAGCAGCGTCCACAACCTGAACACTGAAGCTTTCTTT CASSVHNLNTEAFF